This T cell receptor (beta chain) was sequenced in a study of blood T cell repertoires in COVID-19. As for the study in general: Specimens from acute and convalescent COVID-19 originated in the United States, Italy and Spain.

The CDR3 loop spans 19 amino acids. The junction had 15 bases not matched to a gene; V was cut back by 6 bases and J by 2 bases. Germline V gene sequence: CDR1 KGHSH, CDR2 LQKENI. The assay was immunoSEQ multiplex PCR, and TCRdb's table has in-frame clones only and misses some. This table has roughly 140,000 clones, about nine tenths appearing once. The TCR comes from a man aged 50 or older with active or convalescent COVID-19. The specimen was peripheral blood. The chain links TRBV18 to TRBJ2-1; TRBD2 matches at 11 bases. CDR3 in DNA: TGTGCCAGCTCCTCCGCCAAGTTAGCGGGAGGGCCCACCTACAATGAGCAGTTCTTC. It translates to CASSSAKLAGGPTYNEQFF.